The 23 T cell receptor beta chains presented below share a single source sample, sequenced in a study of CD8 T cells in Susac syndrome. When the RNA was reverse transcribed, random hexamers were used with an input of roughly 0.5 to 1 ug. TCRdb analysed the immunoSEQ multiplex PCR reads with MiXCR anew, one entry per CDR3 protein. The sample has some 170,000 distinct CDR3 sequences, 85% to 95% seen once. The sample taken for sequencing was CD4+ T cells from PBMCs. These TCRs come from a human donor in good health.

The CDR3 nucleotides are TGTGCCAGCAGCTTAAGCGGCCAAGAGGCTTTCTTT. This gives the protein CASSLSGQEAFF. V and J are TRBV7-9 and TRBJ1-1, with D hard to call. Germline CDR1 and CDR2: SEHNR and FQNEAQ (reference sequence). The CDR3 contains 12 residues. Trimming shortened V by 2 bases and J by 11 bases, and 12 bases separated the two germline ends.

This clonotype was seen just once. The chain is built from TRBV20-1 and TRBJ1-2, with no clear D. V was cut by 1 base and J by 2 bases, with 11 bases left in between. Germline values: CDR1 DFQATT, CDR2 SNEGSKA (reference sequence). The CDR3 extends over 14 amino acids. The CDR3, as DNA: TGCAGTGCTAGAGGGGTAGGGCCGAACTATGGCTACACCTTC. The encoded protein is CSARGVGPNYGYTF.

This chain uses TRBV29-1 with TRBJ1-1; possible D gene TRBD1, 5 bases. The V gene's germline CDR1 is SQVTM and CDR2 ANQGSEA. CDR3 length equals 12 residues. Trimming cost V 2 bases and J 10 bases, with 14 bases left between them. The CDR3 here is CSVELTAQGAFF. CDR3 in DNA: TGCAGCGTTGAACTCACAGCGCAGGGAGCTTTCTTT. The full variable domain, rest sourced from reference TRBV29-1 and TRBJ1-1, is SAVISQKPSRDICQRGTSLTIQCQVDSQVTMMFWYRQQPGQSLTLIATANQGSEATYESGFVIDKFPISRPNLTFSTLTVSNMSPEDSSIYLCSVELTAQGAFFGQGTRLTVV.

This clonotype has a handful of counts. The genes are TRBV4-2 and TRBJ2-7; the D gene is possibly TRBD2 (5 bases). V was clipped by 2 bases and J by 5 bases, with 16 bases between them. This CDR3 contains 15 residues. The germline gives CDR1 LGHNA, CDR2 YNFKEQ. The CDR3 DNA follows: TGTGCCAGCAGCCAACTGTGGGAGATTTACCACGAGCAGTACTTC. This sequence encodes CASSQLWEIYHEQYF.

V and J are TRBV12-3 or TRBV12-4 and TRBJ2-2; D not certain. V was cut by 7 bases and J by 8 bases, with 11 bases left in between. The CDR3 covers 12 residues. The CDR3 loop is CASILDRGELFF. In DNA, the CDR3 is TGTGCCAGCATCCTCGACCGGGGGGAGCTGTTTTTT.

This chain joins TRBV2 and TRBJ1-1, with D hard to call. Germline V CDR1 and CDR2: SNHLY, FYNNEI. V shed 3 bases and J shed 4 bases, with 9 bases lying between them. The CDR3 runs 13 residues. CDR3 region: CASSDPGGTEAFF. CDR3 DNA: TGTGCCAGCAGTGACCCAGGAGGCACTGAAGCTTTCTTT. The variable domain in full, with the rest retrieved from reference TRBV2 and TRBJ1-1, is EPEVTQTPSHQVTQMGQEVILRCVPISNHLYFYWYRQILGQKVEFLVSFYNNEISEKSEIFDDQFSVERPDGSNFTLKIRSTKLEDSAMYFCASSDPGGTEAFFGQGTRLTVV.

The gene calls are TRBV5-6 and TRBJ2-5, with TRBD1 matching over 7 bases. The V and J ends lost 4 bases and 4 bases, in that order; junction bases with no gene match: 7. The CDR3 loop spans 14 amino acids. Germline V gene lookup returns CDR1 SGHDT and CDR2 YYEEEE. CDR3 residues: CASSATTGAETQYF. The CDR3 DNA reads TGTGCCAGCAGCGCAACCACAGGGGCAGAGACCCAGTACTTC.

For the CDR3, the DNA is TGTGCCAGCAGCTTAGAGAACTCCTACAATGAGCAGTTCTTC. This codes for CASSLENSYNEQFF. The J gene is TRBJ2-1, the V gene TRBV7-9, with unresolved D. The V end lost 1 base, the J end lost 0 bases, and 4 bases lay between the germline ends. The CDR3 is 14 residues long. Germline V lookup: CDR1 SEHNR, CDR2 FQNEAQ (reference sequence).

The chain recombines TRBV4-2 with TRBJ2-7; no definite D call. CDR1 is LGHNA, CDR2 YNFKEQ, per germline. The CDR3 contains 11 residues. Trimming stripped 0 bases from V and 4 bases from J, with 1 base between. DNA for the CDR3: TGTGCCAGCAGCCAAGAGTACGAGCAGTACTTC. Translated, it gives CASSQEYEQYF.

J is TRBJ2-1 and V is TRBV5-1; no firm D call. The CDR3 is 13 amino acids. Trimming took 0 bases from V and 9 from J, leaving 10 bases between them. Per the germline V gene, CDR1 is SGHRS and CDR2 is YFSETQ. The CDR3 protein is CASSLEVAGEQFF. CDR3 DNA: TGCGCCAGCAGCTTGGAGGTAGCTGGTGAGCAGTTCTTC.

The chain is built from TRBV20-1 and TRBJ1-5, with D unresolved. The CDR3 is 13 residues long. V dropped 4 bases and J dropped 7 bases, with 14 bases sitting between them. Germline CDR1 DFQATT, CDR2 SNEGSKA (reference sequence). CDR3 residues: CSAMRTLLQPQHF. The CDR3 DNA reads TGCAGTGCTATGCGTACCCTCTTACAGCCCCAGCATTTT.

This sequence joins TRBV20-1 and TRBJ2-3; 9 bases fit TRBD1. Germline V gene lookup returns CDR1 DFQATT and CDR2 SNEGSKA (reference sequence). The CDR3 is 15 amino acids. V lost 0 bases and J lost 4; bases outside the gene matches: 5. In nucleotides, the CDR3 is TGCAGTGCTAGAGACCTACAGGGGGCATCAGATACGCAGTATTTT. It is translated as CSARDLQGASDTQYF.

The chain carries TRBV29-1 and TRBJ2-5; either TRBD1 or TRBD2 may supply D (5 bases each). Germline V CDR1 and CDR2: SQVTM, ANQGSEA. The V end was cut by 7 bases, the J end by 0 bases, with 12 bases between. The CDR3 consists of 13 residues. The CDR3 DNA sequence: TGCAGCGCCCCCGAGGGGCACCAAGAGACCCAGTACTTC. It yields the protein CSAPEGHQETQYF.

This clonotype was detected once. This chain joins TRBV23-1 and TRBJ1-5, with 9 bases fitting TRBD1. TRBV23-1 is reported as an ORF; its role is uncertain. J lost 7 bases, V lost 2 bases, and 9 bases had no gene match. The CDR3 runs 16 residues. DNA of the CDR3: TGCGCCAGCAGTCAAAGGCGGGACAGGGAAAAACAGCCCCAGCATTTT. Translating gives CASSQRRDREKQPQHF.

J is TRBJ2-2 and V is TRBV21-1. TRBV21-1 is reported as a pseudogene. The CDR3 covers 13 residues. Here the CDR3 DNA reads TGTGCCAGCAGCAGGGTAGACACCGGGGAGCTGTTTTTT. This translates into CASSRVDTGELFF.

The chain carries TRBV29-1 and TRBJ2-3; the D is unclear. The CDR3 covers 14 residues. Trimming took off 4 bases at V and 2 bases at J, with 13 bases between the two ends. Germline V gives CDR1 SQVTM, CDR2 ANQGSEA. This chain's CDR3 is CSVGPAATTDTQYF. CDR3 coding DNA: TGCAGCGTTGGACCAGCAGCTACCACAGATACGCAGTATTTT.

This chain uses TRBV24-1 with TRBJ2-2; tentatively, D is TRBD2 (5 bases). The V gene's germline CDR1 is KGHDR and CDR2 SFDVKD. The V and J ends lost 5 bases and 4 bases respectively, with 16 bases between them. The CDR3 sequence is 16 residues long. CDR3 loop: CATSGETPRATGELFF. In nucleotides, the CDR3 is TGTGCCACCAGTGGGGAGACACCGCGCGCCACCGGGGAGCTGTTTTTT.

The chain has TRBV15 and TRBJ1-1; TRBD1 matches 7 bases. The junction had 2 bases not matched to a gene; V was cut back by 1 base and J by 3 bases. The CDR3 runs to 14 residues. Germline V gives CDR1 LNHNV, CDR2 YYDKDF (reference sequence). In DNA form, the CDR3 reads TGTGCCACCAGCAGAGTGGGACAGTACACTGAAGCTTTCTTT. Translating gives CATSRVGQYTEAFF.

The chain is built from TRBV7-2 and TRBJ1-1; D gene ambiguous. The germline gives CDR1 SGHTA, CDR2 FQGNSA. The CDR3 contains 14 residues. V was shortened by 5 bases and J by 0 bases, with 10 bases between the two germline ends. The CDR3 sequence: CASSPRSMNTEAFF. The CDR3 region has the DNA TGTGCCAGCAGCCCTAGATCCATGAACACTGAAGCTTTCTTT.

This chain joins TRBV30 and TRBJ1-4, with 9 bases that match TRBD1. Germline values: CDR1 GTSNPN, CDR2 SVGIG (reference sequence). CDR3 length: 13 amino acids. Trimming removed 3 bases from V and 10 bases from J; junction bases left unmatched: 6. The CDR3 coding sequence is TGTGCCTGGAGCACAGGGGGCGCGGGAAAACTGTTTTTT. This codes for CAWSTGGAGKLFF.

This chain connects TRBV7-2 to TRBJ2-2; D unresolved. The CDR3 has 15 residues. Trimming removed 8 bases from V and 0 bases from J, with 13 bases in between. Germline CDR1 is SGHTA and CDR2 is FQGNSA. CDR3 loop: CASGNPPANTGELFF. The CDR3 coding sequence is TGTGCCAGCGGCAACCCGCCTGCGAACACCGGGGAGCTGTTTTTT.

J is TRBJ2-1 and V is TRBV27; TRBD2 matches at 12 bases. From germline, CDR1 is MNHEY and CDR2 SMNVEV (reference sequence). V dropped 8 bases and J dropped 15; count of bases not matched to a gene: 8. The CDR3 runs 12 residues. The CDR3 DNA reads as TGTGCCAGCGGTGCCACTAGCGGGAGGTTGTTCTTC. Its protein product is CASGATSGRLFF.

The chain carries TRBV28 and TRBJ2-7; 11 nucleotides agree with TRBD2. V gave up 3 bases and J gave up 3 bases; unmatched junction bases: 4. The CDR3 loop spans 15 amino acids. CDR1 is MDHEN and CDR2 is SYDVKM in the germline V gene. The CDR3 DNA reads TGTGCCAGCAGTTTGCAAACTAGCGGGAGCTACGAGCAGTACTTC. It is translated as CASSLQTSGSYEQYF.